This entry features one T cell receptor beta chain sequence. This entry is derived from a study of control samples from healthy donors and cancer patients. Trimming stripped 2 bases from V and 4 bases from J, with 8 bases between. This CDR3 contains 13 residues. The V gene's germline CDR1 is SGHAT and CDR2 FQNNGV. Clones were sequenced by immunoSEQ multiplex PCR, and TCRdb holds only the in-frame ones, with some missing. The data contain approximately 100,000 clones, approximately 84% of them singletons. Sequences were obtained from PBMCs. The chain joins TRBV11-2 to TRBJ1-1; D ambiguous. The receptor was derived from a man between 65 and 85 years old with lung cancer. CDR3 region: CASSLRLSTEAFF. The CDR3 bases are TGTGCCAGCAGCTTAAGGCTTAGCACTGAAGCTTTCTTT.